This TCR beta chain was identified in a study of early T cells in non-severe SARS-CoV-2 infection (TCRdb year 2021). Regarding the study in general: Bulk RNA from unsorted whole blood was used for TCR sequencing, so alpha and beta chains could not be paired. Results and caveats for the whole study, not just this receptor: VDJdb matching was skewed toward anti-spike CD8 responses and likely underestimated virus-specific expansions, missing private and CD4 specificities.

A word on this clonotype: Its antigen remains unidentified. No base quality information exists; no much larger clone differs at one position.

This was a case-control study nested in a cohort of healthcare workers in London, UK, who had nasopharyngeal swab PCR tests and blood samples taken every week. Healthcare workers were enrolled in the week of the UK lockdown, from 23 to 31 March 2020, and were followed every week for up to about 16 weeks. The library was built by means of 5' RACE. Sequencing instrument: NextSeq 500. The TCR library protocol attached unique molecular identifiers to individual cDNA molecules to correct for sequencing error and PCR bias. TCR alpha and beta chains were both sequenced, and the abundances of alpha and beta sequences in each sample were closely correlated with each other. In the original analysis: V gene, J gene and CDR3 annotation of TCR sequences was performed with Decombinator V4. TCRs were defined as expanded if a significant change between any two time points was detected under a Poisson model with p below 0.0001. Abundances of TCRs were expressed as counts per million after normalisation to the total number of TCRs sequenced in each sample. MAIT TCRs were defined by TRAV1-2 paired with TRAJ12, TRAJ20 or TRAJ33, and iNKT TCRs by TRAV10 paired with TRAJ18. VDJdb, accessed 1 November 2021, was searched for CMV, EBV and SARS-CoV-2 annotated TCRs, with TCRs annotated for multiple antigens excluded. TCRdb reworked the public reads: Q25 trimming with fastp, MiXCR clone assembly, productive beta chains retained. For every CDR3 protein sequence, its rows merge into one entry that carries the most common genes and DNA. TCRdb, not the authors, supplied the V and J calls. This sample holds 70,000 to 85,000 distinct CDR3 sequences; over 9% were observed only once. The ten largest clones capture 3% to 5% of the sample.

CDR1 and CDR2 are drawn from the germline V gene (reference sequence): SEHNR, FQNEAQ. V trim: 3 bases; J trim: 4 bases; unmatched bases: 3. The CDR3 holds 14 amino acids from the cysteine to the phenylalanine. The only DNA kept is the CDR3, 42 bases in frame from the first base. The sequence joins TRBV7-9 to TRBJ2-5; 9 of the junction bases match TRBD2. The specimen sequenced was whole blood. This TCR was sampled from an adult who was a healthcare worker with PCR-confirmed SARS-CoV-2 infection or an uninfected control (not recorded which). The DNA sequence is as follows: TGTGCCAGCAGCTTCGCAGCGGGAGGAGAGACCCAGTACTTC. The translation is CASSFAAGGETQYF.